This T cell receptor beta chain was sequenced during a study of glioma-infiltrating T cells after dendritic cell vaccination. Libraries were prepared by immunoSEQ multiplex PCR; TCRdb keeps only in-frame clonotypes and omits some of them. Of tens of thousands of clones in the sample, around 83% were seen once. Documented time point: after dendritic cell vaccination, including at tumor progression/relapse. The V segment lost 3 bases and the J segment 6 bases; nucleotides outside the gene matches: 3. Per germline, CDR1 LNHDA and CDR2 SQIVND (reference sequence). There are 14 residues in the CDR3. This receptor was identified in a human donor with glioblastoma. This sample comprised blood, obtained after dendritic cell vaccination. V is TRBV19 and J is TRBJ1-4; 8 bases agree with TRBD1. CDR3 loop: CASSIGQGDEKLFF. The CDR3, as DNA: TGTGCCAGTAGTATTGGACAGGGCGATGAAAAACTGTTTTTT. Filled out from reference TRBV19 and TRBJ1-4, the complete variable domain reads DGGITQSPKYLFRKEGQNVTLSCEQNLNHDAMYWYRQDPGQGLRLIYYSQIVNDFQKGDIAEGYSVSREKKESFPLTVTSAQKNPTAFYLCASSIGQGDEKLFFGSGTQLSVL.